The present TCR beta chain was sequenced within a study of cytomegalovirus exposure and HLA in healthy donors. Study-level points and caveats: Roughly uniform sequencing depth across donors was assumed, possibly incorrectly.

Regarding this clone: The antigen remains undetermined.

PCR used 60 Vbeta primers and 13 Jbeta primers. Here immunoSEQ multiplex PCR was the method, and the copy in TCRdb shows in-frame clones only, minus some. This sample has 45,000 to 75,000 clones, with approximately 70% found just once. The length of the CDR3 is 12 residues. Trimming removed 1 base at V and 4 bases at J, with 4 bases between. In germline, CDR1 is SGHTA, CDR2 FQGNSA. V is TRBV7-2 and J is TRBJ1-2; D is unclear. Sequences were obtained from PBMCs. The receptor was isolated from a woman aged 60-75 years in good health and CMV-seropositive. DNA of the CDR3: TGTGCCAGCAGCTTAGGCGGCTATGGCTACACCTTC. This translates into CASSLGGYGYTF. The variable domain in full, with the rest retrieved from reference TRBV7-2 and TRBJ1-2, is GAGVSQSPSNKVTEKGKDVELRCDPISGHTALYWYRQSLGQGLEFLIYFQGNSAPDKSGLPSDRFSAERTGGSVSTLTIQRTQQEDSAVYLCASSLGGYGYTFGSGTRLTVV.